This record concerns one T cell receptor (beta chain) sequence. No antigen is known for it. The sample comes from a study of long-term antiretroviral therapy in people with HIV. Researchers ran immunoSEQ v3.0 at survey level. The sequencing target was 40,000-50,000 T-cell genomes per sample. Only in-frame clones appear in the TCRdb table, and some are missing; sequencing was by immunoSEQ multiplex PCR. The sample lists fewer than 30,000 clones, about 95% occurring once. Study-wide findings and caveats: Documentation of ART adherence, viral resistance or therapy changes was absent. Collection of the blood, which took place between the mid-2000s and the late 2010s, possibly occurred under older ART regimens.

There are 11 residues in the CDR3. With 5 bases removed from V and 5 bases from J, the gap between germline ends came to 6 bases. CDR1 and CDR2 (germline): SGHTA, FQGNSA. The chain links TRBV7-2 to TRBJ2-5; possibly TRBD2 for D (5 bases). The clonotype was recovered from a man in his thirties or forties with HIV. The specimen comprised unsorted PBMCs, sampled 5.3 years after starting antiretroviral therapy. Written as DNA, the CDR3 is TGTGCCAGCAGCCGGAGGGAGACCCAGTACTTC. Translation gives CASSRRETQYF.